The 32 T cell receptor beta chains below come from one sample, sequenced in a study of blood T cell repertoires in COVID-19. The assay was immunoSEQ multiplex PCR, and TCRdb's table has in-frame clones only and misses some. The sample carries about 84,000 clones, over 90% recorded once. The source material was peripheral blood. These receptors came from a human donor with active COVID-19. The donor label of this sample is uncertain.

V is TRBV6-5 and J is TRBJ2-2, with 9 positions matching TRBD2. The CDR3 has 15 amino acids. Unmatched junction bases numbered 11, after V lost 7 bases and J lost 8 bases. Germline CDR1 and CDR2: MNHEY and SVGAGI. The CDR3 here is CASKIAGEPAGELFF. The CDR3 DNA follows: TGTGCCAGCAAAATAGCGGGAGAGCCAGCGGGGGAGCTGTTTTTT.

The gene calls are TRBV28 and TRBJ1-2, with TRBD1 identical over 7 bases. The germline gives CDR1 MDHEN, CDR2 SYDVKM. Unmatched junction bases numbered 3, after V lost 5 bases and J lost 3 bases. This CDR3 contains 13 residues. CDR3 region: CASSAGTDYGYTF. Written as DNA, the CDR3 is TGTGCCAGCAGTGCAGGGACAGACTATGGCTACACCTTC.

The chain employs TRBV2 and TRBJ1-6; TRBD1 matches 10 bases. V shed 5 bases, J shed 5 bases, and the junction held 12 bases outside the gene matches. This CDR3 has 18 amino acids. Germline V gene sequence: CDR1 SNHLY, CDR2 FYNNEI. This CDR3 reads CASSILGGQGTHNSPLHF. In DNA form, the CDR3 reads TGTGCCAGCAGTATCCTCGGGGGACAGGGGACCCATAATTCACCCCTCCACTTT. Based on the CDR3 plus reference TRBV2 and TRBJ1-6, the full variable domain is EPEVTQTPSHQVTQMGQEVILRCVPISNHLYFYWYRQILGQKVEFLVSFYNNEISEKSEIFDDQFSVERPDGSNFTLKIRSTKLEDSAMYFCASSILGGQGTHNSPLHFGNGTRLTVT.

The J gene is TRBJ1-4, the V gene TRBV27, with TRBD1 identical over 7 bases. CDR1 is MNHEY, CDR2 SMNVEV, per germline (reference sequence). The CDR3 covers 15 residues. Trimming removed 7 bases from V and 7 bases from J; junction bases left unmatched: 12. The CDR3 coding sequence is TGTGCCAGCACCTCCGGGCACAGGGGTTTTGAAAAACTGTTTTTT. This gives the protein CASTSGHRGFEKLFF.

The rearrangement uses TRBV28 and TRBJ1-1; D is unresolved. CDR1 and CDR2 (germline): MDHEN, SYDVKM. V lost 5 bases and J lost 10, with 17 bases in between. This CDR3 comprises 13 residues. The CDR3, as DNA: TGTGCCAGCAGTGTATCCGGTTGGCAGCGAGCTTTCTTT. Translated, it gives CASSVSGWQRAFF.

The chain couples TRBV18 to TRBJ2-2; D is ambiguous. The CDR3 runs 12 residues. Germline CDR1 reads KGHSH; CDR2 reads LQKENI. V was shortened by 2 bases and J by 6 bases, with 4 bases between the two germline ends. As DNA, the CDR3 is TGTGCCAGCTCACCAAGCCCCGGGGAGCTGTTTTTT. Protein: CASSPSPGELFF.

The chain joins TRBV7-9 to TRBJ2-1, with 9 bases aligning to TRBD2. Germline CDR1 SEHNR, CDR2 FQNEAQ (reference sequence). The CDR3 has 17 residues. The V and J ends lost 5 bases and 6 bases, in that order; junction bases with no gene match: 14. For the CDR3, the DNA is TGTGCCAGCAGCCGACAGGGAGGTAGCGGGAGCCCCAATGAGCAGTTCTTC. Translating it yields CASSRQGGSGSPNEQFF.

This sequence joins TRBV7-2 and TRBJ1-2; TRBD1 matches 7 bases. Germline loops: CDR1 SGHTA, CDR2 FQGNSA. With V trimmed by 5 bases and J by 4 bases, 10 bases remained unmatched. The CDR3 consists of 15 residues. DNA for the CDR3: TGTGCCAGCAGCCACGGGACAGTCAGCTCCTATGGCTACACCTTC. Protein: CASSHGTVSSYGYTF.

The chain couples TRBV6-2 or TRBV6-3 to TRBJ2-1; D is possibly TRBD2 (6 bases). Trimming removed 2 bases from V and 4 bases from J, with 9 bases in between. The CDR3 has 14 amino acids. Germline V gene lookup returns CDR1 MNHEY and CDR2 SVGEGT. The CDR3 nucleotides read TGTGCCAGCAGTTACGGCGGAGGGTACAATGAGCAGTTCTTC. Translation gives CASSYGGGYNEQFF.

The chain links TRBV6-2 or TRBV6-3 to TRBJ2-7; possible D gene TRBD1, 7 bases. Trimming pared 2 bases from V and 5 bases from J, leaving 16 bases between. This CDR3 spans 15 amino acids. CDR1 is MNHEY, CDR2 SVGEGT, per germline. CDR3 nucleotide sequence: TGTGCCAGCAGTTACCGAGACAGGGAGGCCCACGAGCAGTACTTC. Protein: CASSYRDREAHEQYF.

V is TRBV19 and J is TRBJ1-1; D might be TRBD1 (5 bases). The length of the CDR3 is 13 residues. Between the trimmed V and J ends, which lost 10 bases and 0 bases, there was a span of 12 bases. Germline CDR1 is LNHDA and CDR2 is SQIVND (reference sequence). The CDR3 DNA sequence: TGTGCCACCCACAGGCGCATGAACACTGAAGCTTTCTTT. Translated: CATHRRMNTEAFF. Full variable domain (missing parts from reference TRBV19 and TRBJ1-1): DGGITQSPKYLFRKEGQNVTLSCEQNLNHDAMYWYRQDPGQGLRLIYYSQIVNDFQKGDIAEGYSVSREKKESFPLTVTSAQKNPTAFYLCATHRRMNTEAFFGQGTRLTVV.

J is TRBJ2-3 and V is TRBV10-3; 7 nucleotides agree with TRBD2. The CDR3 totals 13 residues. Germline V gene data show CDR1 as ENHRY and CDR2 as SYGVKD. V was clipped by 11 bases and J by 5 bases; unmatched bases: 10. In DNA form, the CDR3 reads TGTGCCGCGGCGGGAGCCCAAGGAGATACGCAGTATTTT. Encoded protein: CAAAGAQGDTQYF.

The rearrangement joins TRBV7-8 to TRBJ2-1, with D unresolved. Germline-derived CDR1 and CDR2 are SGHVS and FQNEAQ. Trimming removed 4 bases from V and 8 bases from J, with 12 bases in between. The CDR3 consists of 13 residues. CDR3 nucleotides: TGTGCCAGCAGCTCCAAGCCCACAGATGAGCAGTTCTTC. The encoded protein is CASSSKPTDEQFF. The variable domain in full, with the rest retrieved from reference TRBV7-8 and TRBJ2-1, is GAGVSQSPRYKVAKRGQDVALRCDPISGHVSLFWYQQALGQGPEFLTYFQNEAQLDKSGLPSDRFFAERPEGSVSTLKIQRTQQEDSAVYLCASSSKPTDEQFFGPGTRLTVL.

V is TRBV3-1 (or the pseudogene TRBV3-2) and J is TRBJ2-5; D might be TRBD1 (5 bases). CDR3 length: 13 amino acids. Germline V gives CDR1 LGHDT, CDR2 YNNKEL (reference sequence). Trimming removed 1 base from V and 3 bases from J, with 6 bases in between. CDR3 DNA sequence: TGTGCCAGCAGCCAAGCAGGGAAAGAGACCCAGTACTTC. As protein: CASSQAGKETQYF.

The J gene is TRBJ2-5, the V gene TRBV5-4; 8 nucleotides agree with TRBD1. This CDR3 spans 13 amino acids. From germline, CDR1 is SGHNT and CDR2 YYREEE (reference sequence). J lost 6 bases, V lost 4 bases, and 5 bases had no gene match. Here the CDR3 reads CASSLDRGKTQYF. The CDR3 DNA follows: TGTGCCAGCAGCCTTGACAGGGGAAAGACCCAGTACTTC.

The chain is built from TRBV6-2 or TRBV6-3 and TRBJ2-5; 8 bases line up with TRBD1. The CDR3 is made up of 15 amino acids. Unmatched junction bases numbered 13, after V lost 7 bases and J lost 6 bases. CDR1 is MNHEY, CDR2 SVGEGT, per germline. The CDR3 sequence is CASTPTTGAIKTQYF. In DNA, the CDR3 is TGTGCCAGCACCCCTACGACAGGGGCCATTAAGACCCAGTACTTC.

In its sample, this clone was seen once. The rearrangement uses TRBV19 and TRBJ2-2; D is unclear. This CDR3 has 12 amino acids. The V and J ends lost 4 bases and 6 bases respectively, with 6 bases between them. The germline CDR1 and CDR2 sequences are LNHDA and SQIVND (reference sequence). CDR3 protein: CASSRSAGELFF. CDR3 nucleotides: TGTGCCAGTAGTAGGAGTGCCGGGGAGCTGTTTTTT.

This chain connects TRBV3-1 (or the pseudogene TRBV3-2) to TRBJ1-4, with D perhaps TRBD1 (6 bases). CDR3 size: 17 residues. Per germline, CDR1 LGHDT and CDR2 YNNKEL (reference sequence). V was cut by 3 bases and J by 0 bases, with 14 bases left in between. In DNA form, the CDR3 reads TGTGCCAGCAGCCAGGACAGATTAAGTGCAACTAATGAAAAACTGTTTTTT. This encodes CASSQDRLSATNEKLFF.

The CDR3 reads CASSLVRGPSYEQYF. The CDR3 DNA reads TGTGCCAGCAGCTTAGTGCGGGGCCCATCCTACGAGCAGTACTTC. The rearrangement uses TRBV7-8 and TRBJ2-7; TRBD2 might be the D (6 bases). The CDR3 is 15 residues long. Per the germline V gene, CDR1 is SGHVS and CDR2 is FQNEAQ. V lost 1 base and J 1 base, leaving 11 bases between the germline ends.

The table lists this clone with a count of one. The V gene is TRBV18, the J gene TRBJ2-7; perhaps TRBD1 as D (6 bases). V lost 6 bases and J 2 bases, leaving 17 bases between the germline ends. Germline V gene data show CDR1 as KGHSH and CDR2 as LQKENI. The CDR3 has 15 residues. The CDR3 nucleotides read TGTGCCAGCTCGCCCGGTACCGGGACAACCTACGAGCAGTACTTC. The encoded protein is CASSPGTGTTYEQYF.

V usage is TRBV11-1 and J usage is TRBJ2-3, with 10 bases matching TRBD2. Looked up from germline, CDR1 is SGHAT and CDR2 is FQDESV (reference sequence). V gave up 5 bases and J gave up 5 bases; unmatched junction bases: 10. The CDR3 contains 16 residues. The CDR3, as DNA: TGTGCCAGCAGCCCGCGGCTAGCGGGGGTGGTAGATACGCAGTATTTT. Encoded protein: CASSPRLAGVVDTQYF.

This chain connects TRBV2 to TRBJ1-5; D call uncertain. V was trimmed by 6 bases and J by 7 bases, leaving 13 bases between them. The germline CDR1 and CDR2 sequences are SNHLY and FYNNEI. The CDR3 totals 13 residues. The CDR3 region has the DNA TGTGCCAGCAGGAACCAAGCCAGGCAGCCCCAGCATTTT. Protein sequence: CASRNQARQPQHF.

The rearrangement links TRBV4-2 to TRBJ2-3, with 8 bases fitting TRBD2. J lost 5 bases, V lost 1 base, and 11 bases had no gene match. The CDR3 length is 17 residues. Germline CDR1 LGHNA, CDR2 YNFKEQ. CDR3 DNA sequence: TGTGCCAGCAGCCAAGTTGGAGTAACGGGGGGGCAAGATACGCAGTATTTT. Residues: CASSQVGVTGGQDTQYF.

The rearrangement links TRBV6-5 to TRBJ2-1, with D unclear. CDR1 and CDR2 from the germline V gene are MNHEY and SVGAGI. V lost 7 bases and J 9 bases, leaving 13 bases between the germline ends. The CDR3 runs to 12 residues. The CDR3 loop is CASTGESSEQFF. The CDR3 DNA sequence: TGTGCCAGCACTGGAGAATCGAGTGAGCAGTTCTTC.

Only one count was recorded for this clone. The V call is TRBV3-1 (or the pseudogene TRBV3-2), the J call TRBJ1-2; tentative D call: TRBD1 (6 bases). V gave up 1 base and J gave up 5 bases, with 14 bases separating them. Germline CDR1 reads LGHDT; CDR2 reads YNNKEL (reference sequence). This CDR3 is 15 amino acids long. The CDR3 loop reads CASSQGPTGTYGYTF. CDR3 DNA sequence: TGTGCCAGCAGCCAAGGACCGACAGGAACATATGGCTACACCTTC.

This clone has just one count. J is TRBJ2-7 and V is TRBV6-5; D possibly corresponds to TRBD1 (5 bases). Trimming stripped 6 bases from V and 4 bases from J, with 13 bases between. This CDR3 region has 13 residues. Germline V gives CDR1 MNHEY, CDR2 SVGAGI. The CDR3 DNA is TGTGCCAGCAGCCTAGGGGTGCTATACGAGCAGTACTTC. Translating gives CASSLGVLYEQYF.

The chain is built from TRBV6-5 and TRBJ2-3, with 8 positions matching TRBD1. The ends lost 7 bases at V and 4 bases at J; junction bases unmatched: 7. The CDR3 contains 14 residues. Germline V CDR1 and CDR2: MNHEY, SVGAGI. DNA for the CDR3: TGTGCCAGCAACAGAAACAGGGGGGCAGATACGCAGTATTTT. It is translated as CASNRNRGADTQYF.

The chain combines TRBV6-2 or TRBV6-3 with TRBJ2-1; weak D call: TRBD1 (9 bases). Trimming took 6 bases from V and 6 from J, leaving 45 bases between them. The germline V gene has CDR1 MNHEY and CDR2 SVGEGT. The length of the CDR3 is 24 residues. The DNA for the CDR3 is TGTGCCAGCAGCCCGGGAATGGGACAGGGCCCTATCGCTAGCGGCCTTGCGGGAGGCAATGAGCAGTTCTTC. Residues: CASSPGMGQGPIASGLAGGNEQFF.

This rearrangement joins TRBV10-3 to TRBJ2-3, with 9 positions matching TRBD1. The germline CDR1 and CDR2 sequences are ENHRY and SYGVKD. Trimming took 9 bases from V and 1 from J; bases not matched to a gene: 2. This CDR3 is 13 amino acids long. CDR3 sequence: CAMRDRGTDTQYF. The CDR3 DNA sequence: TGTGCCATGCGGGACAGGGGCACAGATACGCAGTATTTT.

V gene TRBV6-1 combines with J gene TRBJ2-7; TRBD1 matches 7 bases. Trimming cost V 2 bases and J 2 bases; bases outside gene matches: 6. Germline lookup yields CDR1 MNHNS and CDR2 SASEGT. This CDR3 has 15 residues. CDR3 in DNA: TGTGCCAGCAGTGAATCGTGGACAGGTCCCTACGAGCAGTACTTC. Translating gives CASSESWTGPYEQYF.

This chain links TRBV18 with TRBJ1-2, with D perhaps matching TRBD1 (6 bases). This CDR3 is built from 14 residues. Germline CDR1 and CDR2: KGHSH and LQKENI. V was pared by 0 bases and J by 3 bases, with 8 bases between. For the CDR3, the DNA is TGTGCCAGCTCACCACCACAGGGCTACTATGGCTACACCTTC. Its protein is CASSPPQGYYGYTF.

This clone has only one observation. V gene TRBV7-9 combines with J gene TRBJ2-7; weak D call: TRBD1 (5 bases). The V end lost 10 bases, the J end lost 0 bases, and 16 bases lay between the germline ends. The CDR3 covers 14 residues. In germline, CDR1 is SEHNR, CDR2 FQNEAQ (reference sequence). CDR3 sequence: CATSEGASSYEQYF. The CDR3 nucleotides read TGTGCCACCTCCGAAGGGGCGAGCTCCTACGAGCAGTACTTC.